Sequencing of this T cell receptor (beta chain) was carried out in a study of tumor-infiltrating lymphocytes in primary liver carcinoma. Study background: All patients had surgically resected primary liver carcinoma. Staging placed the tumors at T1-T3 N0M0, and they measured roughly 4 to 10 cm across. Findings and limits, study-wide: In the absence of sorting, bulk samples left CD4+ and CD8+ repertoires uncompared.

Reverse transcription of about 0.5 ug total RNA with a constant-region primer produced TCR beta cDNA. Investigators got TCR beta libraries out of three nested multiplex PCR rounds, done with slightly modified ARM-PCR. PCR rounds one and two used TRBV1-TRBV30 forward primers with a C-beta reverse primer for 10 cycles each. Using its own MiXCR run on the multiplex PCR reads, TCRdb lists one record per CDR3 protein. The sample yields approximately 300,000 distinct CDR3 sequences, approximately 60% seen once. V was clipped by 3 bases and J by 6 bases; unmatched bases: 17. The CDR3 has 18 residues. Extraction also yielded germline DNA, while blood RNA was obtained from unsorted whole blood. This clonotype has at least ten counts. No antigen is known for it.

The chain couples TRBV6-7 to TRBJ1-5; TRBD1 agrees at 7 bases. TRBV6-7 belongs to the ORF category, with a function that is uncertain. Sequencing input: peripheral blood. The sequence came from a middle-aged man with primary liver carcinoma and hepatitis B virus infection. This CDR3 reads CASSYCLGSKDRLQPQHF. CDR3 coding DNA: TGTGCCAGCAGTTATTGCCTCGGGTCGAAGGACAGGCTTCAGCCCCAGCATTTT.